What follows is one T cell receptor (beta chain) and its context. The sample comes from a study of patients and donors after allogeneic stem cell transplantation. TCRdb reprocessed the RT-PCR reads via MiXCR and lists one record per CDR3 protein. The profile shows 150,000 to 200,000 distinct CDR3 sequences, 40% to 45% of them singletons. This receptor was taken from a human donor who was either an allogeneic HSCT recipient or a stem cell or donor lymphocyte infusion donor (not recorded which). It is not recorded whose cells these are; they may come from a transplant donor. Specimen: blood, either unsorted or a sorted T cell fraction (not recorded which).

The CDR3 DNA reads TGCAGCGTTGTGAGACTCAACATTCAGTACTTC. The encoded protein is CSVVRLNIQYF. The V gene is TRBV29-1, the J gene TRBJ2-4; D uncertain. The germline CDR1 and CDR2 sequences are SQVTM and ANQGSEA. The CDR3 totals 11 residues. Trimming left V 4 bases short and J 7 bases short, with 8 bases between. The full variable domain, its missing parts supplied by reference TRBV29-1 and TRBJ2-4, is SAVISQKPSRDICQRGTSLTIQCQVDSQVTMMFWYRQQPGQSLTLIATANQGSEATYESGFVIDKFPISRPNLTFSTLTVSNMSPEDSSIYLCSVVRLNIQYFGAGTRLSVL.